These 6 T cell receptor beta chains came from one sample sequenced in a study of OX40 agonist ivuxolimab in advanced cancers. Produced via immunoSEQ multiplex PCR; TCRdb's table is partial and in-frame only. Counted here are about 76,000 clones, approximately 83% occurring once; the ten biggest clones make up around 5.1%. The sample consisted of CD4+ or CD8+ T cells sorted from blood, taken in a trial of the OX40 agonist ivuxolimab. The receptors shown here come from an adult with an advanced solid tumor such as melanoma, head and neck, liver or kidney cancer.

The J gene is TRBJ2-6, the V gene TRBV27, with 7 positions matching TRBD1. The CDR3 extends over 17 amino acids. CDR1 is MNHEY and CDR2 is SMNVEV in the germline V gene (reference sequence). V dropped 1 base and J dropped 0; count of bases not matched to a gene: 3. In nucleotides, the CDR3 is TGTGCCAGCAGTTTATGGGGACAGATCTCTGGGGCCAACGTCCTGACTTTC. It yields the protein CASSLWGQISGANVLTF. The complete variable domain, with remaining parts taken from reference TRBV27 and TRBJ2-6, reads EAQVTQNPRYLITVTGKKLTVTCSQNMNHEYMSWYRQDPGLGLRQIYYSMNVEVTDKGDVPEGYKVSRKEKRNFPLILESPSPNQTSLYFCASSLWGQISGANVLTFGAGSRLTVL.

The chain uses TRBV19 and TRBJ2-2; D is perhaps TRBD2 (6 bases). V shed 3 bases and J shed 4 bases, with 15 bases lying between them. Germline lookup yields CDR1 LNHDA and CDR2 SQIVND (reference sequence). CDR3 length: 16 residues. The CDR3 nucleotides read TGTGCCAGTAGTATGAAACCGCGGGACTTCACCGGGGAGCTGTTTTTT. This translates into CASSMKPRDFTGELFF.

This CDR3 reads CASSLLSGGDYGYTF. In nucleotides, the CDR3 is TGCGCCAGCAGCTTGTTGTCAGGGGGCGACTATGGCTACACCTTC. V usage is TRBV5-1 and J usage is TRBJ1-2; TRBD1 matches 8 bases. J was trimmed by 3 bases and V by 1 base; bases with no gene match: 5. Germline V CDR1 and CDR2: SGHRS, YFSETQ. This CDR3 spans 15 amino acids. Looking up the rest from reference TRBV5-1 and TRBJ1-2 gives the full variable domain: KAGVTQTPRYLIKTRGQQVTLSCSPISGHRSVSWYQQTPGQGLQFLFEYFSETQRNKGNFPGRFSGRQFSNSRSEMNVSTLELGDSALYLCASSLLSGGDYGYTFGSGTRLTVV.

J is TRBJ2-3 and V is TRBV27; 9 bases are shared with TRBD1. V was clipped by 4 bases and J by 0 bases; unmatched bases: 5. Germline assignment: CDR1 MNHEY and CDR2 SMNVEV (reference sequence). CDR3 size: 16 residues. CDR3 residues: CASSSGTGWSTDTQYF. In DNA form, the CDR3 reads TGTGCCAGCAGTTCAGGGACAGGGTGGAGCACAGATACGCAGTATTTT.

J is TRBJ1-1 and V is TRBV19; D is perhaps TRBD1 (5 bases). The CDR3 extends over 14 amino acids. Between the trimmed V and J ends, which lost 8 bases and 5 bases, there was a span of 18 bases. Per the germline V gene, CDR1 is LNHDA and CDR2 is SQIVND (reference sequence). The chain's CDR3 is CASFNWDSATEAFF. As DNA, the CDR3 is TGTGCCAGTTTCAATTGGGACTCCGCAACTGAAGCTTTCTTT.

The chain joins TRBV21-1 to TRBJ2-4; the table's D call TRBD1 went unverified against the DNA. TRBV21-1 is a pseudogene segment. This CDR3 spans 15 amino acids. The CDR3 is CASSKARLARGIQYF. DNA for the CDR3: TGTGCCAGCAGCAAAGCGCGCCTAGCCAGGGGCATTCAGTACTTC.